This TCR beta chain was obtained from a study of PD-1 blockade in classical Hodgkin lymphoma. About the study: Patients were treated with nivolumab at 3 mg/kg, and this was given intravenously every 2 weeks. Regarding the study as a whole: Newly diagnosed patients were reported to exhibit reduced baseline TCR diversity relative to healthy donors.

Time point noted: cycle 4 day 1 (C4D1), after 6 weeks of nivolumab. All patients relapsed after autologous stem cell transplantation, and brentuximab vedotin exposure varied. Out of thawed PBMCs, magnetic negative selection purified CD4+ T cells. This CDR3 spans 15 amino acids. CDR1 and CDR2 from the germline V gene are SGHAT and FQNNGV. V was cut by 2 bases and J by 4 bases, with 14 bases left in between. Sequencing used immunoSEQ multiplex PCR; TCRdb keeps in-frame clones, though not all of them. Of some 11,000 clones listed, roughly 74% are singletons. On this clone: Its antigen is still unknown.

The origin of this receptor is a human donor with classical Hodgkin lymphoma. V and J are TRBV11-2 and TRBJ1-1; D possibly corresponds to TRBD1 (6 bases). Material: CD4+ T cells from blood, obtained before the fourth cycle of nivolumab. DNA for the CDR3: TGTGCCAGCAGCTTAACTGGAGAACAGGGCACTGAAGCTTTCTTT. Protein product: CASSLTGEQGTEAFF.